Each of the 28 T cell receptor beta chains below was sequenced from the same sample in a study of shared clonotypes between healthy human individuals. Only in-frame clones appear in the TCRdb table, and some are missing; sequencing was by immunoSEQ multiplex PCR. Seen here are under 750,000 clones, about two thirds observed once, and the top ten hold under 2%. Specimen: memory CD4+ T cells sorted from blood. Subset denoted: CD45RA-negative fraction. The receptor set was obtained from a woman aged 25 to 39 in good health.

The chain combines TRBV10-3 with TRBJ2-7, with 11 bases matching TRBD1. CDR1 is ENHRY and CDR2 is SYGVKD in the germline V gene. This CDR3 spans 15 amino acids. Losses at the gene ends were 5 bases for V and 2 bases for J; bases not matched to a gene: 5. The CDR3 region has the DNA TGTGCCATCAGTCCCGGGACAGGGGGGCCCTACGAGCAGTACTTC. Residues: CAISPGTGGPYEQYF.

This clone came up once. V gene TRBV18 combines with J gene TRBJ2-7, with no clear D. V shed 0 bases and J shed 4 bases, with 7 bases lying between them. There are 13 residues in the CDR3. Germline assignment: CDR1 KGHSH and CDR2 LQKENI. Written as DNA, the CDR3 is TGTGCCAGCTCACCACCGCCCCAGTACGAGCAGTACTTC. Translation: CASSPPPQYEQYF.

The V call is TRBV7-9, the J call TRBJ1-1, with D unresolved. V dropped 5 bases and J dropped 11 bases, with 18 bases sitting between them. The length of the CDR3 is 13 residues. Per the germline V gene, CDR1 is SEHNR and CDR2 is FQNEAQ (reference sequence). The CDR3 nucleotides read TGTGCCAGCAGCCAAGATGGATGGGCGGTTGCTTTCTTT. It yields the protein CASSQDGWAVAFF.

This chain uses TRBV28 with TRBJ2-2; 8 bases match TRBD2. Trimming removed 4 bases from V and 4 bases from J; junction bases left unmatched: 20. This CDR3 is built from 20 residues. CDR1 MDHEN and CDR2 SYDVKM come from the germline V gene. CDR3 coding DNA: TGTGCCAGCAGTTCCTTTTTGACGGGAGGGCCTACAAGGAGCACCGGGGAGCTGTTTTTT. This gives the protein CASSSFLTGGPTRSTGELFF.

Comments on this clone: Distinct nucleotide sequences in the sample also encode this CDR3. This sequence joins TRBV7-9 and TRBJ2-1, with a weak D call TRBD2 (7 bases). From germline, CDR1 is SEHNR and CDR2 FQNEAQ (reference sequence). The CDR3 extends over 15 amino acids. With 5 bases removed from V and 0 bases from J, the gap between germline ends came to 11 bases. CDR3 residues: CASSGRGSSYNEQFF. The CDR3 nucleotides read TGTGCCAGCAGCGGGAGGGGGAGCTCCTACAATGAGCAGTTCTTC.

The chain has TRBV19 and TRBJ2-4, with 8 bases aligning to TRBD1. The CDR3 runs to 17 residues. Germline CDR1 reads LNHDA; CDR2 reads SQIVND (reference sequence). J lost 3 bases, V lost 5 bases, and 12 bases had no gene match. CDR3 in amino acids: CASSLKGQADHKNIQYF. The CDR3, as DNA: TGTGCCAGTAGTTTGAAGGGACAGGCCGATCACAAAAACATTCAGTACTTC.

DNA for the CDR3: TGTGCCAGCTCACCAGCAGGGAAGGCGAGCGGCTACACCTTC. It is translated as CASSPAGKASGYTF. V gene TRBV18 combines with J gene TRBJ1-2; tentatively, D is TRBD1 (5 bases). CDR1 and CDR2 (germline): KGHSH, LQKENI. V lost 2 bases and J 8 bases, leaving 15 bases between the germline ends. The CDR3 sequence is 14 residues long.

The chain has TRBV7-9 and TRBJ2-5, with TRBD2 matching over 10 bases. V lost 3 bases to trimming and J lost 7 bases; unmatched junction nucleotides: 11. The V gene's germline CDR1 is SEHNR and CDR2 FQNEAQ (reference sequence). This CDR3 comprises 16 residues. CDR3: CASSLDLAGAWGTQYF. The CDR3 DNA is TGTGCCAGCAGCTTGGACCTAGCGGGAGCGTGGGGGACCCAGTACTTC.

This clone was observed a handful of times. In DNA form, the CDR3 reads TGTGCCAGCAGCGACAGGGGCAGGGAGCCCCAGCATTTT. Residues: CASSDRGREPQHF. The chain carries TRBV27 and TRBJ1-5, with 8 bases identical to TRBD1. From germline, CDR1 is MNHEY and CDR2 SMNVEV (reference sequence). The J segment lost 8 bases and the V segment lost 6 bases, leaving 6 bases of the junction unmatched. The CDR3 has 13 amino acids.

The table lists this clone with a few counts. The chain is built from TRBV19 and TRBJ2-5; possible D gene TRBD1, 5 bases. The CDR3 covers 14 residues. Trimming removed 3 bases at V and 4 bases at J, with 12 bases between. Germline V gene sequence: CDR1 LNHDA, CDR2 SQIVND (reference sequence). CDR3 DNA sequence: TGTGCCAGTAGTATTTCAGGGATAAGAGAGACCCAGTACTTC. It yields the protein CASSISGIRETQYF.

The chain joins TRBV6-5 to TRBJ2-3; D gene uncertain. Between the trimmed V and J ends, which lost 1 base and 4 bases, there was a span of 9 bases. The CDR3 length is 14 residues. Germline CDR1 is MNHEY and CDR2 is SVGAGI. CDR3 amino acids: CASSYLGEADTQYF. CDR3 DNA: TGTGCCAGCAGTTACTTAGGCGAGGCAGATACGCAGTATTTT.

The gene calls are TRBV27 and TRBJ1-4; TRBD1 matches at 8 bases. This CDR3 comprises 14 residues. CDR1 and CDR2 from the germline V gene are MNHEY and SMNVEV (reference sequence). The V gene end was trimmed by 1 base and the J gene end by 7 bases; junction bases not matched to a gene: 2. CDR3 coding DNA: TGTGCCAGCAGTTTATGGGGGACAGGTGAAAAACTGTTTTTT. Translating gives CASSLWGTGEKLFF. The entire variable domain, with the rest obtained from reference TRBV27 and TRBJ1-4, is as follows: EAQVTQNPRYLITVTGKKLTVTCSQNMNHEYMSWYRQDPGLGLRQIYYSMNVEVTDKGDVPEGYKVSRKEKRNFPLILESPSPNQTSLYFCASSLWGTGEKLFFGSGTQLSVL.

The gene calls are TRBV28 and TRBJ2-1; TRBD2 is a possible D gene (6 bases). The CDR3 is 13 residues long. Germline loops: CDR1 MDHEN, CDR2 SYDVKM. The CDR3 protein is CPTSGTFDNEQFF. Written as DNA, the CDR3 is TGTCCTACTTCCGGGACTTTCGACAATGAGCAGTTCTTC.

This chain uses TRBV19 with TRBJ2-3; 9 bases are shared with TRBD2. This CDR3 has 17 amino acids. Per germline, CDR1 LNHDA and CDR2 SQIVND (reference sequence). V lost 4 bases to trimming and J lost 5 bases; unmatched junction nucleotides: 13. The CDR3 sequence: CASSKRPGGGGEDTQYF. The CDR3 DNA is TGTGCCAGTAGTAAACGCCCGGGTGGCGGGGGGGAAGATACGCAGTATTTT. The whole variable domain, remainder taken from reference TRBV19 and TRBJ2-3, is DGGITQSPKYLFRKEGQNVTLSCEQNLNHDAMYWYRQDPGQGLRLIYYSQIVNDFQKGDIAEGYSVSREKKESFPLTVTSAQKNPTAFYLCASSKRPGGGGEDTQYFGPGTRLTVL.

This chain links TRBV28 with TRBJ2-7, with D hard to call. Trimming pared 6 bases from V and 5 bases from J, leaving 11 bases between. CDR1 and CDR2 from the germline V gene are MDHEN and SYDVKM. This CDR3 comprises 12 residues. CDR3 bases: TGTGCCAGCAGATCCAGTATGGACGAGCAGTACTTC. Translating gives CASRSSMDEQYF.

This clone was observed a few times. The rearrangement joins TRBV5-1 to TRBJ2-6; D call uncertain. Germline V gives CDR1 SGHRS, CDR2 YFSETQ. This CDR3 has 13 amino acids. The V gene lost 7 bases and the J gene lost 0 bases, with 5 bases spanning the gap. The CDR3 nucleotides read TGCGCCAGCGCAGGCTCTGGGGCCAACGTCCTGACTTTC. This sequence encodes CASAGSGANVLTF.

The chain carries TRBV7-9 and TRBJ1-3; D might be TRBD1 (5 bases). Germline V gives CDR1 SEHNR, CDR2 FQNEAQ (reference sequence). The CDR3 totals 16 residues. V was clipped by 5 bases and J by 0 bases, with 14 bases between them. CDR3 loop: CASSRQGSLSGNTIYF. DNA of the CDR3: TGTGCCAGCAGCCGGCAGGGTTCTCTCTCTGGAAACACCATATATTTT. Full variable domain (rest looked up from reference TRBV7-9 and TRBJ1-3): DTGVSQNPRHKITKRGQNVTFRCDPISEHNRLYWYRQTLGQGPEFLTYFQNEAQLEKSRLLSDRFSAERPKGSFSTLEIQRTEQGDSAMYLCASSRQGSLSGNTIYFGEGSWLTVV.

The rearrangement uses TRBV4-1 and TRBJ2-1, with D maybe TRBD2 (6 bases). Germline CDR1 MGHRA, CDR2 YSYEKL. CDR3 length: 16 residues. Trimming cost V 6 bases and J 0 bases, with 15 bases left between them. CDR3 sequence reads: CASRGLPSASYNEQFF. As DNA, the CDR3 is TGCGCCAGCAGGGGTCTCCCTAGCGCCTCCTACAATGAGCAGTTCTTC.

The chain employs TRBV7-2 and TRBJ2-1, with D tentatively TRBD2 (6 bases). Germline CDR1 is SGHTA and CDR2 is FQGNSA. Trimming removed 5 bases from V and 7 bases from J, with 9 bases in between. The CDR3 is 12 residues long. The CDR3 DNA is TGTGCCAGCAGCAAACTAGCAAATGAGCAGTTCTTC. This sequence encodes CASSKLANEQFF.

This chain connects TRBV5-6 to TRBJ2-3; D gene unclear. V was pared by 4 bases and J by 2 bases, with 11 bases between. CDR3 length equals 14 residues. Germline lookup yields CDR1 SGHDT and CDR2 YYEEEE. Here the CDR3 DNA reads TGTGCCAGCAGCCCGGAGCGCTACACAGATACGCAGTATTTT. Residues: CASSPERYTDTQYF.

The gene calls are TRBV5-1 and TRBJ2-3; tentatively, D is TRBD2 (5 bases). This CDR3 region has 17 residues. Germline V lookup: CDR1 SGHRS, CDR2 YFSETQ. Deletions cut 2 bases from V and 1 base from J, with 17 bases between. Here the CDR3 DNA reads TGCGCCAGCAGCTTAAACGGGGAAATCGGGGGCACAGATACGCAGTATTTT. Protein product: CASSLNGEIGGTDTQYF.

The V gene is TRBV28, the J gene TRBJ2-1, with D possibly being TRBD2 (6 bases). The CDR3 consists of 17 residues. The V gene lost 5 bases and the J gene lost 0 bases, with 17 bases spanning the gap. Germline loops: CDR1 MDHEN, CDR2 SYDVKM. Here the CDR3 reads CASSRSGAGSSYNEQFF. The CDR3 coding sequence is TGTGCCAGCAGTCGATCCGGCGCGGGGAGCTCCTACAATGAGCAGTTCTTC.

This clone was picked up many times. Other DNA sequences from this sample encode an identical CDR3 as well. The chain's CDR3 is CASSLVNTEAFF. The CDR3 bases are TGTGCCAGCAGTTTAGTGAACACTGAAGCTTTCTTT. J is TRBJ1-1 and V is TRBV28, with D unresolved. This CDR3 spans 12 amino acids. V was shortened by 2 bases and J by 0 bases, with 1 base between the two germline ends. The germline gives CDR1 MDHEN, CDR2 SYDVKM. The full variable domain, with the rest looked up from reference TRBV28 and TRBJ1-1, is DVKVTQSSRYLVKRTGEKVFLECVQDMDHENMFWYRQDPGLGLRLIYFSYDVKMKEKGDIPEGYSVSREKKERFSLILESASTNQTSMYLCASSLVNTEAFFGQGTRLTVV.

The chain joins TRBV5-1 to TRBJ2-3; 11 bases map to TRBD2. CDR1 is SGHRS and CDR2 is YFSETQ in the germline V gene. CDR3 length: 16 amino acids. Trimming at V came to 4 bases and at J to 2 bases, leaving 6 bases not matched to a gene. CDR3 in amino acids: CASSPRTSGHTDTQYF. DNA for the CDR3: TGCGCCAGCAGCCCCAGGACTAGCGGGCACACAGATACGCAGTATTTT.

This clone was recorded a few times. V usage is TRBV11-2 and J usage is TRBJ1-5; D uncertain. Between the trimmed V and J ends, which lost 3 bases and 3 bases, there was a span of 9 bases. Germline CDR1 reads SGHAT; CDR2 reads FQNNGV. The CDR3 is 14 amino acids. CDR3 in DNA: TGTGCCAGCAGCTTTAAACCCAACAATCAGCCCCAGCATTTT. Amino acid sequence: CASSFKPNNQPQHF.

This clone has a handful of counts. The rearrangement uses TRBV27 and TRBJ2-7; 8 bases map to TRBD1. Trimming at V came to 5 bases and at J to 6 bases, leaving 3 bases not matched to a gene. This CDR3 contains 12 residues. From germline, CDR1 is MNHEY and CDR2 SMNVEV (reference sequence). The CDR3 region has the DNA TGTGCCAGCAGTCGGACAGGGAGCGAGCAGTACTTC. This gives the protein CASSRTGSEQYF.

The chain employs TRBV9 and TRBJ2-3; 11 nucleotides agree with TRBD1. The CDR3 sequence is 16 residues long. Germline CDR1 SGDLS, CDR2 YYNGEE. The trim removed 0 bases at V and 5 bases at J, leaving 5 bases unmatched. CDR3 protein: CASSVAPGQGGDTQYF. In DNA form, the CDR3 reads TGTGCCAGCAGCGTAGCCCCGGGACAGGGGGGAGATACGCAGTATTTT.

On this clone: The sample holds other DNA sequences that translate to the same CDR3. The CDR3 loop is CASRGDGNYGYTF. DNA of the CDR3: TGTGCCAGCAGGGGGGACGGCAACTATGGCTACACCTTC. J is TRBJ1-2 and V is TRBV2, with a possible D match to TRBD1 (5 bases). V lost 6 bases, J lost 2 bases, and 10 bases lay in between. Germline V gene lookup returns CDR1 SNHLY and CDR2 FYNNEI. This CDR3 has 13 residues. Looking up the rest from reference TRBV2 and TRBJ1-2 gives the full variable domain: EPEVTQTPSHQVTQMGQEVILRCVPISNHLYFYWYRQILGQKVEFLVSFYNNEISEKSEIFDDQFSVERPDGSNFTLKIRSTKLEDSAMYFCASRGDGNYGYTFGSGTRLTVV.